Shown below are 16 T cell receptor beta chains from a single sample sequenced in a study of blood T cell repertoires in COVID-19. Repertoires were generated with immunoSEQ multiplex PCR, while TCRdb's copy carries only in-frame clones and drops some. The sample records some 140,000 clones, about four fifths being singletons. The sample was peripheral blood. These receptors were collected from a human donor in a cohort sampled during active COVID-19.

This clone was observed a few times. The gene calls are TRBV5-1 and TRBJ2-3; D unresolved. The CDR3 is 15 residues long. Germline CDR1 and CDR2: SGHRS and YFSETQ. Trimming shortened V by 0 bases and J by 1 base, and 9 bases separated the two germline ends. The CDR3 DNA reads TGCGCCAGCAGCTTGGAAGCTCCTGGCACAGATACGCAGTATTTT. It yields the protein CASSLEAPGTDTQYF.

The chain has TRBV3-1 (or the pseudogene TRBV3-2) and TRBJ2-3, with 11 bases matching TRBD2. The germline gives CDR1 LGHDT, CDR2 YNNKEL (reference sequence). The junction had 11 bases not matched to a gene; V was cut back by 1 base and J by 5 bases. This CDR3 region has 18 residues. The CDR3 here is CASSQGTSGGVLGDTQYF. In nucleotides, the CDR3 is TGTGCCAGCAGCCAAGGCACTAGCGGGGGCGTCCTGGGAGATACGCAGTATTTT.

The chain links TRBV10-3 to TRBJ2-7, with TRBD1 identical over 10 bases. Germline V gene data show CDR1 as ENHRY and CDR2 as SYGVKD. The CDR3 extends over 12 amino acids. Unmatched junction bases numbered 0, after V lost 8 bases and J lost 2 bases. CDR3 sequence (DNA): TGTGCCATCGGACAGGGGGCCTACGAGCAGTACTTC. This gives the protein CAIGQGAYEQYF.

CDR3 sequence: CASSPTRGGGNEQFF. The CDR3 DNA sequence: TGTGCCAGCAGTCCCACCCGCGGGGGAGGCAATGAGCAGTTCTTC. This chain joins TRBV2 and TRBJ2-1; TRBD2 matches 7 bases. This CDR3 spans 15 amino acids. Trimming at V came to 5 bases and at J to 6 bases, leaving 10 bases not matched to a gene. CDR1 is SNHLY and CDR2 is FYNNEI in the germline V gene.

The chain recombines TRBV27 with TRBJ1-2; 7 bases are shared with TRBD1. CDR1 MNHEY and CDR2 SMNVEV come from the germline V gene (reference sequence). The CDR3 sequence is 15 residues long. V gave up 5 bases and J gave up 8 bases; unmatched junction bases: 14. The CDR3 coding sequence is TGTGCCAGCAGTCCCCTCCCGACAGGGCCCGAGGGCTACACCTTC. Its translation is CASSPLPTGPEGYTF.

This rearrangement joins TRBV4-1 to TRBJ2-7, with a weak D call TRBD1 (6 bases). CDR3 size: 16 residues. With 4 bases removed from V and 2 bases from J, the gap between germline ends came to 18 bases. From germline, CDR1 is MGHRA and CDR2 YSYEKL. The CDR3 DNA sequence: TGCGCCAGCAGCCGACAAACAACGGGACAAACCTACGAGCAGTACTTC. This sequence encodes CASSRQTTGQTYEQYF.

V and J are TRBV24-1 and TRBJ2-2; a weak D match, TRBD2 (5 bases). This CDR3 spans 13 amino acids. CDR1 and CDR2 from the germline V gene are KGHDR and SFDVKD. V dropped 9 bases and J dropped 4 bases, with 11 bases sitting between them. CDR3 protein: CATEGSGTGELFF. Here the CDR3 DNA reads TGTGCCACCGAGGGTTCGGGCACCGGGGAGCTGTTTTTT.

J is TRBJ1-1 and V is TRBV28; no definite D call. The germline gives CDR1 MDHEN, CDR2 SYDVKM. This CDR3 is built from 12 residues. V was shortened by 7 bases and J by 0 bases, with 6 bases between the two germline ends. In DNA form, the CDR3 reads TGTGCCAGCATGCAGGTGAACACTGAAGCTTTCTTT. Its translation: CASMQVNTEAFF.

The chain uses TRBV6-2 or TRBV6-3 and TRBJ1-2; TRBD1 is a possible D gene (5 bases). V was trimmed by 4 bases and J by 7 bases, leaving 13 bases between them. CDR1 MNHEY and CDR2 SVGEGT come from the germline V gene. CDR3 length: 13 amino acids. Here the CDR3 DNA reads TGTGCCAGCAGTTCAGGGAAAGGTCTTGGCTACACCTTC. It translates to CASSSGKGLGYTF.

J is TRBJ2-2 and V is TRBV5-1, with D possibly being TRBD2 (5 bases). Trimming cost V 4 bases and J 0 bases, with 10 bases left between them. The CDR3 has 15 residues. CDR1 and CDR2 from the germline V gene are SGHRS and YFSETQ. The CDR3 DNA reads TGCGCCAGCAGCACGGGGTACACGAACACCGGGGAGCTGTTTTTT. It yields the protein CASSTGYTNTGELFF.

This clone was picked up a small number of times. The genes are TRBV19 and TRBJ1-5, with D possibly matching TRBD1 (6 bases). V dropped 1 base and J dropped 1 base, with 14 bases sitting between them. Germline V gene sequence: CDR1 LNHDA, CDR2 SQIVND (reference sequence). This CDR3 spans 17 amino acids. The CDR3: CASSIGWAGESNQPQHF. Written as DNA, the CDR3 is TGTGCCAGTAGTATAGGATGGGCAGGGGAAAGCAATCAGCCCCAGCATTTT.

This sequence joins TRBV7-9 and TRBJ1-1, with 9 bases lining up with TRBD1. The CDR3 consists of 14 residues. The V and J ends lost 3 bases and 5 bases, in that order; junction bases with no gene match: 4. CDR1 is SEHNR and CDR2 is FQNEAQ in the germline V gene (reference sequence). This CDR3 is CASSFGTGITEAFF. The CDR3 nucleotides read TGTGCCAGCAGCTTCGGGACAGGGATTACTGAAGCTTTCTTT.

CDR3 loop: CSVVGQDYGYTF. CDR3 coding DNA: TGCAGCGTTGTAGGCCAGGACTATGGCTACACCTTC. The V gene is TRBV29-1, the J gene TRBJ1-2; D is unclear. V lost 4 bases to trimming and J lost 3 bases, with 9 bases between them. The germline V gene encodes CDR1 SQVTM and CDR2 ANQGSEA. This CDR3 spans 12 amino acids.

This chain links TRBV4-1 with TRBJ1-2; possibly TRBD1 for D (5 bases). Trimming took 0 bases from V and 8 from J, leaving 19 bases between them. The germline gives CDR1 MGHRA, CDR2 YSYEKL. This CDR3 has 16 amino acids. The CDR3 reads CASSQDGNWGGGGYTF. CDR3 DNA sequence: TGCGCCAGCAGCCAAGATGGGAATTGGGGGGGAGGAGGCTACACCTTC.

The rearrangement uses TRBV5-1 and TRBJ2-5; 8 positions match TRBD1. Germline CDR1 reads SGHRS; CDR2 reads YFSETQ. The CDR3 is 13 residues long. V shed 4 bases, J shed 5 bases, and the junction held 4 bases outside the gene matches. The CDR3 nucleotides are TGCGCCAGCAGCCGAGCAGGGGGCGAGACCCAGTACTTC. Protein product: CASSRAGGETQYF.

The genes are TRBV6-6 and TRBJ1-2; TRBD1 aligns across 7 bases. This CDR3 contains 16 residues. The V gene end was trimmed by 7 bases and the J gene end by 4 bases; junction bases not matched to a gene: 15. Germline V CDR1 and CDR2: MNHNY, SVGAGI (reference sequence). The CDR3 coding sequence is TGTGCCAGCACTAATACGGTGGCAGGGGGGTCCTATGGCTACACCTTC. Its protein product is CASTNTVAGGSYGYTF.